These T cell receptor beta chains were read from a single sample in a study of Ad26.COV2.S vaccination and SARS-CoV-2 variants. Clones were sequenced by immunoSEQ multiplex PCR, and TCRdb holds only the in-frame ones, with some missing. The table records about 410,000 clones, roughly nine tenths of them present only once. This specimen consisted of peripheral blood, obtained in a trial of Ad26.COV2.S vaccine versus placebo. The receptors were gathered from a person between 18 and 60 years old who received the Ad26.COV2.S COVID-19 vaccine or a placebo. The CDR3 runs from the conserved cysteine through the conserved F or W. The order of the fields is V gene, J gene, D gene, clone size, CDR3 DNA, CDR3 protein. D genes are given only for firm matches. The size entry is marked missing in some rows and otherwise reads once, few, many or a size class.

v_gene: TRBV19; j_gene: TRBJ2-2; d_gene: .; abundance: .; CDR3nt: TGTGCCAGTAGAAGGCAGGGGCGCACCGGGGAGCTGTTTTTT; CDR3aa: CASRRQGRTGELFF
v_gene: TRBV12-3/TRBV12-4; j_gene: TRBJ2-7; d_gene: .; abundance: .; CDR3nt: TGTGCCAGCAGTCAACAGGCATACGAGCAGTACTTC; CDR3aa: CASSQQAYEQYF
v_gene: TRBV6-5; j_gene: TRBJ2-7; d_gene: TRBD1; abundance: .; CDR3nt: TGTGCCAGCAGTTATCCTAGTACACAGGGGGGTTACGAGCAGTACTTC; CDR3aa: CASSYPSTQGGYEQYF
v_gene: TRBV23-1; j_gene: TRBJ1-2; d_gene: .; abundance: .; CDR3nt: TGCGCCAGCAGATCCCCCGGGATCAGTCGGGGCTACACCTTC; CDR3aa: CASRSPGISRGYTF
v_gene: TRBV11-2; j_gene: TRBJ2-3; d_gene: .; abundance: .; CDR3nt: TGTGCCAGCAGCTTAGGGTATTTCACAGATACGCAGTATTTT; CDR3aa: CASSLGYFTDTQYF
v_gene: TRBV7-2; j_gene: TRBJ1-2; d_gene: TRBD1; abundance: .; CDR3nt: TGTGCCAGCAGGTACAGCCGGGACAGGCCCTATGGCTACACCTTC; CDR3aa: CASRYSRDRPYGYTF
v_gene: TRBV7-9; j_gene: TRBJ1-1; d_gene: .; abundance: .; CDR3nt: TGTGCCAGCAGTTATGGACAGCCCGGGACTGAAGCTTTCTTT; CDR3aa: CASSYGQPGTEAFF
v_gene: TRBV29-1; j_gene: TRBJ2-3; d_gene: .; abundance: .; CDR3nt: TGCAGCGTTGACAGGGAGTTAGATACGCAGTATTTT; CDR3aa: CSVDRELDTQYF
v_gene: TRBV27; j_gene: TRBJ1-5; d_gene: .; abundance: .; CDR3nt: TGTGCCAGCAGTTCCCTGGGGGGCAACCAGCCCCAGCATTTT; CDR3aa: CASSSLGGNQPQHF
v_gene: TRBV4-1; j_gene: TRBJ2-7; d_gene: .; abundance: once; CDR3nt: TGCGCCAGCTCTGACGGGGCAGCGAGCTCTTACGAGCAGTACTTC; CDR3aa: CASSDGAASSYEQYF
v_gene: TRBV3-1/TRBV3-2; j_gene: TRBJ2-7; d_gene: .; abundance: .; CDR3nt: TGTGCCAGCAGCCGATGGGCCGGGAGCTTCGAGCAGTACTTC; CDR3aa: CASSRWAGSFEQYF
v_gene: TRBV11-2; j_gene: TRBJ2-7; d_gene: .; abundance: .; CDR3nt: TGTGCCAGCAGCCTCGATGGACTCCCCGGCTACGAGCAGTACTTC; CDR3aa: CASSLDGLPGYEQYF
v_gene: TRBV5-1; j_gene: TRBJ2-6; d_gene: .; abundance: .; CDR3nt: TGCGCCAGCAGTCTCGGAGCTGGGGCCAACGTCCTGACTTTC; CDR3aa: CASSLGAGANVLTF
v_gene: TRBV6-5; j_gene: TRBJ2-6; d_gene: TRBD1; abundance: .; CDR3nt: TGTGCCAGCGGGGGGACAGGGTACAACGTCCTGACTTTC; CDR3aa: CASGGTGYNVLTF
v_gene: TRBV21-1; j_gene: TRBJ2-3; d_gene: .; abundance: .; CDR3nt: TGTGCCAGCAGCATCAACCTAGCCGTAGATACGCAGTATTTT; CDR3aa: CASSINLAVDTQYF
v_gene: TRBV5-1; j_gene: TRBJ1-1; d_gene: .; abundance: once; CDR3nt: TGCGCCAGCAGCTTCGGGACGTTGAACACTGAAGCTTTCTTT; CDR3aa: CASSFGTLNTEAFF
v_gene: TRBV5-6; j_gene: TRBJ1-6; d_gene: .; abundance: .; CDR3nt: TGTGCCAGCAGCTTGGGGTCAGCGGTGAGTCGTTCACCCCTCCACTTT; CDR3aa: CASSLGSAVSRSPLHF
v_gene: TRBV5-4; j_gene: TRBJ1-1; d_gene: .; abundance: once; CDR3nt: TGTGCCAGCAGCTTGGGTATTTGGGAGGGTAACACTGAAGCTTTCTTT; CDR3aa: CASSLGIWEGNTEAFF
v_gene: TRBV5-6; j_gene: TRBJ2-2; d_gene: .; abundance: .; CDR3nt: TGTGCCAGCAGCATTGACACGACGAACACCGGGGAGCTGTTTTTT; CDR3aa: CASSIDTTNTGELFF
v_gene: TRBV6-2/TRBV6-3; j_gene: TRBJ1-6; d_gene: .; abundance: few; CDR3nt: TGTGCCAGCAGCGCTGCACAGGGAGGTTCACCCCTCCACTTT; CDR3aa: CASSAAQGGSPLHF
v_gene: TRBV3-1/TRBV3-2; j_gene: TRBJ1-1; d_gene: .; abundance: .; CDR3nt: TGTGCCAGCAGCCAAGATAGGGCAGGGTTAAACACTGAAGCTTTCTTT; CDR3aa: CASSQDRAGLNTEAFF
v_gene: TRBV5-6; j_gene: TRBJ1-2; d_gene: TRBD1; abundance: few; CDR3nt: TGTGCCAGCAGCTTGGGAGACAGGGCGGGCTATGGCTACACCTTC; CDR3aa: CASSLGDRAGYGYTF
v_gene: TRBV3-1/TRBV3-2; j_gene: TRBJ1-1; d_gene: .; abundance: .; CDR3nt: TGTGCCAGCAGCCAAGATATGGGCGTGAACACTGAAGCTTTCTTT; CDR3aa: CASSQDMGVNTEAFF
v_gene: TRBV6-2/TRBV6-3; j_gene: TRBJ1-3; d_gene: .; abundance: .; CDR3nt: TGTGCCAGCAGCCCTACCCAGGGGATATACTCTGGAAACACCATATATTTT; CDR3aa: CASSPTQGIYSGNTIYF
v_gene: TRBV15; j_gene: TRBJ2-3; d_gene: .; abundance: .; CDR3nt: TGTGCCACCAGTTTGGGAAGGCGACAATGGGGAGATACGCAGTATTTT; CDR3aa: CATSLGRRQWGDTQYF
v_gene: TRBV5-1; j_gene: TRBJ2-3; d_gene: .; abundance: .; CDR3nt: TGCGCCAGCAGCTTGTACCGTACAGACACAGATACGCAGTATTTT; CDR3aa: CASSLYRTDTDTQYF
v_gene: TRBV7-9; j_gene: TRBJ1-2; d_gene: .; abundance: .; CDR3nt: TGTGCCAGCAGCCCGTCGACAGGCTCCTATGGCTACACCTTC; CDR3aa: CASSPSTGSYGYTF
v_gene: TRBV6-6; j_gene: TRBJ2-7; d_gene: .; abundance: .; CDR3nt: TGTGCCAGCAGTTCCGCAGGAACCTACGAGCAGTACTTC; CDR3aa: CASSSAGTYEQYF
v_gene: TRBV2; j_gene: TRBJ2-7; d_gene: TRBD1; abundance: .; CDR3nt: TGTGCCAGCAGTGTTGACAGGGGGCGGACTTACGAGCAGTACTTC; CDR3aa: CASSVDRGRTYEQYF
v_gene: TRBV5-8; j_gene: TRBJ1-5; d_gene: .; abundance: .; CDR3nt: TGTGCCAGCAGCTTGGGGAACAATCAGCCCCAGCATTTT; CDR3aa: CASSLGNNQPQHF
v_gene: TRBV27; j_gene: TRBJ1-5; d_gene: .; abundance: .; CDR3nt: TGTGCCAGCAGTTCCCCTACTAGGGGTCAGCCCCAGCATTTT; CDR3aa: CASSSPTRGQPQHF
v_gene: TRBV3-1/TRBV3-2; j_gene: TRBJ2-3; d_gene: .; abundance: .; CDR3nt: TGTGCCAGCAGCGAGGGAGTGACGGGCACAGATACGCAGTATTTT; CDR3aa: CASSEGVTGTDTQYF
v_gene: TRBV19; j_gene: TRBJ1-2; d_gene: .; abundance: once; CDR3nt: TGTGCCAGTAGTATAGGGGCTGGCTACACCTTC; CDR3aa: CASSIGAGYTF
v_gene: TRBV7-9; j_gene: TRBJ1-1; d_gene: .; abundance: .; CDR3nt: TGTGCCAGCAGCTTGGGGGGACATCGAGCTTTCTTT; CDR3aa: CASSLGGHRAFF
v_gene: TRBV5-1; j_gene: TRBJ2-6; d_gene: .; abundance: .; CDR3nt: TGCGCCAGCAGCTTGGGTGACTCTGGGGCCAACGTCCTGACTTTC; CDR3aa: CASSLGDSGANVLTF
v_gene: TRBV6-6; j_gene: TRBJ2-1; d_gene: TRBD1; abundance: .; CDR3nt: TGTGCCAGCAGTTTACAGGGGGCTGATGAGCAGTTCTTC; CDR3aa: CASSLQGADEQFF
v_gene: TRBV19; j_gene: TRBJ2-1; d_gene: .; abundance: .; CDR3nt: TGTGCCAGTAGTATAGGAGGGGAAGGCTCCTACAATGAGCAGTTCTTC; CDR3aa: CASSIGGEGSYNEQFF
v_gene: TRBV11-2; j_gene: TRBJ2-6; d_gene: .; abundance: .; CDR3nt: TGTGCCAGCAGCTTATTTGCTGGGGCCAACGTCCTGACTTTC; CDR3aa: CASSLFAGANVLTF
v_gene: TRBV5-5; j_gene: TRBJ1-4; d_gene: .; abundance: .; CDR3nt: TGTGCCAGCGCGGGAGGAAGGACTAATGAAAAACTGTTTTTT; CDR3aa: CASAGGRTNEKLFF
v_gene: TRBV28; j_gene: TRBJ1-5; d_gene: .; abundance: .; CDR3nt: TGTGCCAGCAGTTTAACCGGACAATATAGCAATCAGCCCCAGCATTTT; CDR3aa: CASSLTGQYSNQPQHF
v_gene: TRBV11-2; j_gene: TRBJ2-1; d_gene: .; abundance: .; CDR3nt: TGTGCCAGCAGGGAAGGGGGGAATGAGCAGTTCTTC; CDR3aa: CASREGGNEQFF
v_gene: TRBV6-5; j_gene: TRBJ1-1; d_gene: .; abundance: .; CDR3nt: TGTGCCAGCAGTTACTCGAGAGGAAGGGGCACTGAAGCTTTCTTT; CDR3aa: CASSYSRGRGTEAFF
v_gene: TRBV4-3; j_gene: TRBJ2-5; d_gene: TRBD1; abundance: .; CDR3nt: TGCGCCAGCAGCCAAGACCGAGGCAGGGGGGAGACCCAGTACTTC; CDR3aa: CASSQDRGRGETQYF
v_gene: TRBV6-4; j_gene: TRBJ1-2; d_gene: TRBD1; abundance: .; CDR3nt: TGTGCCAGCAGTGACACTCGGACAGGGGTTATGGGCTACACCTTC; CDR3aa: CASSDTRTGVMGYTF
v_gene: TRBV9; j_gene: TRBJ1-1; d_gene: .; abundance: .; CDR3nt: TGTGCCAGCAGCGACCGCTTTGAAGCTTTCTTT; CDR3aa: CASSDRFEAFF
v_gene: TRBV7-2; j_gene: TRBJ2-3; d_gene: TRBD2; abundance: once; CDR3nt: TGTGCCAGCAGCTTCGGGGAGCGGGGGGCCCCAGATACGCAGTATTTT; CDR3aa: CASSFGERGAPDTQYF
v_gene: TRBV19; j_gene: TRBJ1-2; d_gene: .; abundance: .; CDR3nt: TGTGCCAGTAGTATGCAGGGAATATACTATGGCTACACCTTC; CDR3aa: CASSMQGIYYGYTF
v_gene: TRBV25-1; j_gene: TRBJ2-7; d_gene: .; abundance: once; CDR3nt: TGTGCCAGCAGTGAATTCTCCCGGGACGTAACATCCTACGAGCAGTACTTC; CDR3aa: CASSEFSRDVTSYEQYF
v_gene: TRBV2; j_gene: TRBJ2-1; d_gene: .; abundance: few; CDR3nt: TGTGCCAGCAGTGATGTTGTAGGCCTGGACAATGAGCAGTTCTTC; CDR3aa: CASSDVVGLDNEQFF
v_gene: TRBV7-9; j_gene: TRBJ2-7; d_gene: TRBD1; abundance: .; CDR3nt: TGTGCCAGCAGCCCTTGGGACAGACTATCCTACGAGCAGTACTTC; CDR3aa: CASSPWDRLSYEQYF
v_gene: TRBV15; j_gene: TRBJ1-1; d_gene: .; abundance: once; CDR3nt: TGTGCCACCAGCACCGGGGTCACTGCAAACACTGAAGCTTTCTTT; CDR3aa: CATSTGVTANTEAFF
v_gene: TRBV7-2; j_gene: TRBJ1-1; d_gene: TRBD1; abundance: .; CDR3nt: TGTGCCAGCAGCTTTATGCCGGGACAGGGGGAGCTTGAAGCTTTCTTT; CDR3aa: CASSFMPGQGELEAFF
v_gene: TRBV5-1; j_gene: TRBJ1-2; d_gene: .; abundance: .; CDR3nt: TGCGCCAGCGCATCGCCCGGGGGAAGTGGCTACACCTTC; CDR3aa: CASASPGGSGYTF
v_gene: TRBV3-1/TRBV3-2; j_gene: TRBJ2-5; d_gene: .; abundance: .; CDR3nt: TGTGCCAGCAGCCAAGGGGGGGACCAAGAGACCCAGTACTTC; CDR3aa: CASSQGGDQETQYF
v_gene: TRBV6-1; j_gene: TRBJ1-5; d_gene: .; abundance: .; CDR3nt: TGTGCCAGCAGTGACCCCGGGACGGTAAATCAGCCCCAGCATTTT; CDR3aa: CASSDPGTVNQPQHF
v_gene: TRBV19; j_gene: TRBJ2-3; d_gene: .; abundance: .; CDR3nt: TGTGCCAGTAGTCCTTCTAAAACTAGCACAGATACGCAGTATTTT; CDR3aa: CASSPSKTSTDTQYF
v_gene: TRBV3-1/TRBV3-2; j_gene: TRBJ2-3; d_gene: .; abundance: .; CDR3nt: TGTGCCAGCAGCCAAGATAAGACCTTAGGTCGTACGCAGTATTTT; CDR3aa: CASSQDKTLGRTQYF